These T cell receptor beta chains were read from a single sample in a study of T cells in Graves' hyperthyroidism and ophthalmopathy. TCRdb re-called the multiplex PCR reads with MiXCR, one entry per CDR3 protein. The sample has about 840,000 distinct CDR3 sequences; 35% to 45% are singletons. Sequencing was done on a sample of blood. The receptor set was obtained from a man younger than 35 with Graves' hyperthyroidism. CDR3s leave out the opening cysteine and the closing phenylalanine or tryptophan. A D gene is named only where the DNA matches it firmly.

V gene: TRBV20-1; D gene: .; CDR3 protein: SAAPDSTYEQY
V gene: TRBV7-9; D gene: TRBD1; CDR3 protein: ASSLGMGQGAADTEAF
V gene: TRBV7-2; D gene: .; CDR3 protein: ASSLYPGEKLF
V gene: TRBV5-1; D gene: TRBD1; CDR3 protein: ASADETGRETQY
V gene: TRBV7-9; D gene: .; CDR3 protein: ATHESGDNEKLF
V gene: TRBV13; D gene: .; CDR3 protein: ASSFGKSSYEQY
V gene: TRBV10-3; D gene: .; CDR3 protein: AIRAGVDSPLH
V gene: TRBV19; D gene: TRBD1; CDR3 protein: ASNMGQGRNQPQH
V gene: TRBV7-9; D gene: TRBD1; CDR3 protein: ASSPGLDRSETQY
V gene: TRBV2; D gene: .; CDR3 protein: ASPYEGREKLF
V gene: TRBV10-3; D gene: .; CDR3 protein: AISEQGGYT
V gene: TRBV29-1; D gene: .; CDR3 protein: SVEIQGRTEAF
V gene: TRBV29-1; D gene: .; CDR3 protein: SVEGDWTKNTGELF
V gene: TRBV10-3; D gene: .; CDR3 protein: AISEAGGGNQPQH
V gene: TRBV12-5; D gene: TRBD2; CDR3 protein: ASGFGAGGQETQY
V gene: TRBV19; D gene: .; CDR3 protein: AWSGSLGNQPQH
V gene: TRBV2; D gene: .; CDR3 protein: AGRIHLGSPLH
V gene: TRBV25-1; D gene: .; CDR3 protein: ASSRGRRTDNSPLH
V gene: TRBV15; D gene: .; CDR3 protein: AASPDSPYGDGYA
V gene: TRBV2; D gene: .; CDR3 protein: ASSYTLLETQY
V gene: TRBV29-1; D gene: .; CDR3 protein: SAWTVNTEAF
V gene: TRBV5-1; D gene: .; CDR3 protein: ASSLQGMNGYT
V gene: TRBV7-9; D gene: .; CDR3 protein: ASSVRALEGAF
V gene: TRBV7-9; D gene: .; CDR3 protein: ASSQVRGGYGYT
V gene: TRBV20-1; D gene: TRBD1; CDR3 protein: SKTGADQETQY
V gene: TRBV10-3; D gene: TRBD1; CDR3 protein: AIRSGQGEETQY
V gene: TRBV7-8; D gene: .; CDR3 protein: AGSGEEVNTGELF
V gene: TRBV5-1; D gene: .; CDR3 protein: ASSLQKETQY
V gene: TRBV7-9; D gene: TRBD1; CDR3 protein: ASSAGQSEAF
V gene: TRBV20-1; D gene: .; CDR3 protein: SAGRAGSRSAF
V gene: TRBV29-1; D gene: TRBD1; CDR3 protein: SVGLRDREWYEQY
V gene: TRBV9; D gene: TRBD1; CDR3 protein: ASSHLAGTGGNYGYT
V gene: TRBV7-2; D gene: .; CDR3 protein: ASSSGHLNEQY
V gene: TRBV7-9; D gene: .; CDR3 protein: ASSFPPQVPNTEAF
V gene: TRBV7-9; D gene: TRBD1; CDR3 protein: ASRGGTEENSPLH
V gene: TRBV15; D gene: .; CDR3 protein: ATSEKGPNTGELF
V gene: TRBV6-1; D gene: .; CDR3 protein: ASSHPSLNTEAF
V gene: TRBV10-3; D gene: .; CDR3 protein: AISTTEVVQY
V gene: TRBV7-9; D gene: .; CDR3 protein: ASSIGISGELF
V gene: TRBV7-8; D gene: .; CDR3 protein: ASSLAINSVNTEAF
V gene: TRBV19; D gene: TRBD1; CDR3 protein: ASSARRPGTAGAGNQPQH
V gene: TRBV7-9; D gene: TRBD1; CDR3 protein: ASSLAGQAEQY
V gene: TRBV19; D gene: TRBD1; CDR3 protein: ASSVTGGAVTEAF